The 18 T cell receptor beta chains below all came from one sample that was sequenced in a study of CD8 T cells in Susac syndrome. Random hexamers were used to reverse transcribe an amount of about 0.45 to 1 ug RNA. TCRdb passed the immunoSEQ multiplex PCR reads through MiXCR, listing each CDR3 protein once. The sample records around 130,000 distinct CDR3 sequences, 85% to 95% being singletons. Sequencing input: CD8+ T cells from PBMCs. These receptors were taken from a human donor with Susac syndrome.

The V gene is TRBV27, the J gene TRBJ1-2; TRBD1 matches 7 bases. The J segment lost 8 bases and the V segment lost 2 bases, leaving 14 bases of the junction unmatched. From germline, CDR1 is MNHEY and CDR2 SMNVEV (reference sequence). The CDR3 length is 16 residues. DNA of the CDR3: TGTGCCAGCAGTTTAGTGGGGGGGGACAGCTCCGGCGGCTACACCTTC. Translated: CASSLVGGDSSGGYTF.

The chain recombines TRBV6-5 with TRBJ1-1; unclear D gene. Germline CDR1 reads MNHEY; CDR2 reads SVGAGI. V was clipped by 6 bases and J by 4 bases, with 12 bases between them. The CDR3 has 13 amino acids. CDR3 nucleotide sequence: TGTGCCAGCAGGCAACCCCCGGTCACTGAAGCTTTCTTT. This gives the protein CASRQPPVTEAFF.

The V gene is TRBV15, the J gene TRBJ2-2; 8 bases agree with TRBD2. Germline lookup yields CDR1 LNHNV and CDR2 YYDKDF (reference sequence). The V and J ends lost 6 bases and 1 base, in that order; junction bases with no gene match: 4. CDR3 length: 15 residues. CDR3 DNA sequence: TGTGCCACCAGAACCGGGGGGGAGAACACCGGGGAGCTGTTTTTT. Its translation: CATRTGGENTGELFF.

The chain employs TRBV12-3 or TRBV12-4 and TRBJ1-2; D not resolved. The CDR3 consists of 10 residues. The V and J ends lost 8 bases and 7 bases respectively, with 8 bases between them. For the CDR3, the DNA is TGTGCCAGCGCGGGATTTGGCTACACCTTC. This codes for CASAGFGYTF.

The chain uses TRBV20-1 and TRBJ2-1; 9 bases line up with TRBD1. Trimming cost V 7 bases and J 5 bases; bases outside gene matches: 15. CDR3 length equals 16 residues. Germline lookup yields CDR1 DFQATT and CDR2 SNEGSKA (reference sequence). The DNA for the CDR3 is TGCAGTGTTTCCTCTCTGACAGGGGGAATTAACAATGAGCAGTTCTTC. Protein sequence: CSVSSLTGGINNEQFF.

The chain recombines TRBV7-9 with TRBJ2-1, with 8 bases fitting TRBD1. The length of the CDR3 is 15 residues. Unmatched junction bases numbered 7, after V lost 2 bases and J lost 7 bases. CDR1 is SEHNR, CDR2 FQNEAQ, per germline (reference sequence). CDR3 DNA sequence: TGTGCCAGCAGCTTAACTGGACAGGGTAGGAATGAGCAGTTCTTC. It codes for CASSLTGQGRNEQFF.

CDR3 coding DNA: TGTGCCAGCAGCGTAGCTGGGACGCCAGGAGAGACCCAGTACTTC. This gives the protein CASSVAGTPGETQYF. The chain joins TRBV9 to TRBJ2-5, with D possibly called TRBD1 or TRBD2 (5 bases each). Germline V gives CDR1 SGDLS, CDR2 YYNGEE. Trimming left V 0 bases short and J 4 bases short, with 13 bases between. The CDR3 length is 15 residues.

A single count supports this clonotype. CDR3 loop: CASSKQGAGTEAFF. In nucleotides, the CDR3 is TGCGCCAGCAGTAAACAGGGGGCGGGCACTGAAGCTTTCTTT. The V gene is TRBV4-1, the J gene TRBJ1-1; 9 bases fit TRBD1. The CDR3 is made up of 14 amino acids. CDR1 is MGHRA and CDR2 is YSYEKL in the germline V gene. With V trimmed by 6 bases and J by 4 bases, 6 bases remained unmatched.

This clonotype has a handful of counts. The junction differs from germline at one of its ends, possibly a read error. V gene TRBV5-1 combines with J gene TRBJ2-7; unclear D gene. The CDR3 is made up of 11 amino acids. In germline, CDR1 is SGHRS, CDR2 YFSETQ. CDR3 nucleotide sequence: TGTGCCAGCAGCCGTGGCTACGAGCAGTACTTC. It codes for CASSRGYEQYF. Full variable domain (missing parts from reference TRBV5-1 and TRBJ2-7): KAGVTQTPRYLIKTRGQQVTLSCSPISGHRSVSWYQQTPGQGLQFLFEYFSETQRNKGNFPGRFSGRQFSNSRSEMNVSTLELGDSALYLCASSRGYEQYFGPGTRLTVT.

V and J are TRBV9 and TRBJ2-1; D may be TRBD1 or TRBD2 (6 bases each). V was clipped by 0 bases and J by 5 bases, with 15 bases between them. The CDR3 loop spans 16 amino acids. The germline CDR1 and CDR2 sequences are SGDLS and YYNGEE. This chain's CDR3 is CASSVARGDPNNEQFF. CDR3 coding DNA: TGTGCCAGCAGCGTAGCTAGGGGGGACCCCAACAATGAGCAGTTCTTC.

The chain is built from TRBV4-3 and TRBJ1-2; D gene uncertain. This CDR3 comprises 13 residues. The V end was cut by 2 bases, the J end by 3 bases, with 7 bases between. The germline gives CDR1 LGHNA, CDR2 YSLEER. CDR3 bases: TGCGCCAGCAGCCAAAGTCGGTACTATGGCTACACCTTC. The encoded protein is CASSQSRYYGYTF.

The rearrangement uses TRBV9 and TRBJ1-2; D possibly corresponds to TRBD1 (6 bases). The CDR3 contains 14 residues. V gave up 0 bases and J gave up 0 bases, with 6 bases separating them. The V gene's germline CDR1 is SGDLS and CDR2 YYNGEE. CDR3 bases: TGTGCCAGCAGCGTAGGGACAGCTAACTATGGCTACACCTTC. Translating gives CASSVGTANYGYTF.

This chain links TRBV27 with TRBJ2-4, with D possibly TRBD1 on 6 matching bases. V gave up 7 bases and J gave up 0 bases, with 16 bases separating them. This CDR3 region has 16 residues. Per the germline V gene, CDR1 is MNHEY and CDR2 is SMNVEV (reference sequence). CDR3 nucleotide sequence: TGTGCCAGCAACTCGGGGCTGGGGGCAGCCAAAAACATTCAGTACTTC. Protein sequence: CASNSGLGAAKNIQYF.

CDR3: CASSQVPGGYSGANVLTF. As DNA, the CDR3 is TGCGCCAGCAGCCAAGTACCGGGGGGGTACTCTGGGGCCAACGTCCTGACTTTC. This rearrangement joins TRBV4-1 to TRBJ2-6, with 8 positions matching TRBD2. Germline V gene sequence: CDR1 MGHRA, CDR2 YSYEKL. Losses at the gene ends were 1 base for V and 0 bases for J; bases not matched to a gene: 5. The CDR3 runs to 18 residues.

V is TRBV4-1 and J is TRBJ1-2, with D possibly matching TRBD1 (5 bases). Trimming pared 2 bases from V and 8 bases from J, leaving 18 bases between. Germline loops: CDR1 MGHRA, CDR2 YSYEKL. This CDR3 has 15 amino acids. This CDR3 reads CASSQTEGSGGGYTF. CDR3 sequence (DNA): TGCGCCAGCAGCCAAACAGAGGGGTCGGGAGGCGGCTACACCTTC.

The CDR3 bases are TGCGCCAGCAGCTTTATGGGCGAGCAGTACTTC. Translating it yields CASSFMGEQYF. The V and J genes are TRBV5-1 and TRBJ2-7; D unresolved. Trimming left V 2 bases short and J 6 bases short, with 6 bases between. In germline, CDR1 is SGHRS, CDR2 YFSETQ. The length of the CDR3 is 11 residues.

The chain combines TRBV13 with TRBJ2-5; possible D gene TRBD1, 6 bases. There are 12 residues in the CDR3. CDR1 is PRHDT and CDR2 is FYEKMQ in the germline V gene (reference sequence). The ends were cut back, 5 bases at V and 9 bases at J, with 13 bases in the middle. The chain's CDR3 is CASSPAPGAQYF. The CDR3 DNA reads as TGTGCCAGCAGCCCCGCCCCAGGGGCCCAGTACTTC.

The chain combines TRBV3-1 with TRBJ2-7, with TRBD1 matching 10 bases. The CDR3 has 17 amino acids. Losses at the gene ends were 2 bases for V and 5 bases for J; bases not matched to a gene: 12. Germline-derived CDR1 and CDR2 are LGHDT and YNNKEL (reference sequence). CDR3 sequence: CASSQLPPGTGVHEQYF. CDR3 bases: TGTGCCAGCAGCCAACTGCCCCCCGGGACAGGGGTCCACGAGCAGTACTTC.